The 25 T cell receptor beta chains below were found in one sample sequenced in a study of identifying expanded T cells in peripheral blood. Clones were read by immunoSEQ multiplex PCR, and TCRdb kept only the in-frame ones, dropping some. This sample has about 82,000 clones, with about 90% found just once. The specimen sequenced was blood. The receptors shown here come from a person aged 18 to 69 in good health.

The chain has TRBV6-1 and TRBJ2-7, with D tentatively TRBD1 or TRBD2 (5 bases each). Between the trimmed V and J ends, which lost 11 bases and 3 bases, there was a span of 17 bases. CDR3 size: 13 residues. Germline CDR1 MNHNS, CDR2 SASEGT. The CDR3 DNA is TGTGCCGCCAGGTGGGACCGAGTCTACGAGCAGTACTTC. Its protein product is CAARWDRVYEQYF.

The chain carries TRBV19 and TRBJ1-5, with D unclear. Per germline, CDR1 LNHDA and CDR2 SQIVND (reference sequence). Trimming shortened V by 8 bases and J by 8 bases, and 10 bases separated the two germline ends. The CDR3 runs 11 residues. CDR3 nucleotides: TGTGCCAGTGGCGAGGAGGAGCCCCAGCATTTT. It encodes CASGEEEPQHF.

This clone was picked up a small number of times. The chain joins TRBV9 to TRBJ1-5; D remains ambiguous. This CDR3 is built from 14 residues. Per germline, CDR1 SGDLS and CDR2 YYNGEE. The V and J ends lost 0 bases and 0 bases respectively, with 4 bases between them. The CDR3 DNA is TGTGCCAGCAGCGTAGGGTCTAGCAATCAGCCCCAGCATTTT. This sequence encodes CASSVGSSNQPQHF.

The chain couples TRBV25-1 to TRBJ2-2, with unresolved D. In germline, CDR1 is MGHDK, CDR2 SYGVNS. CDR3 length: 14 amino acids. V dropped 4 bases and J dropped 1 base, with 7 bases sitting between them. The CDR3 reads CASSVVVNTGELFF. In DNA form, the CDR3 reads TGTGCCAGCAGTGTAGTAGTGAACACCGGGGAGCTGTTTTTT.

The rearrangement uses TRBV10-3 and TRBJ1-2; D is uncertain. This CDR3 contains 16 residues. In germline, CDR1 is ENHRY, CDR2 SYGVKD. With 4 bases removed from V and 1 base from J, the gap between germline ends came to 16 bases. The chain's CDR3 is CAISVTQARFNYGYTF. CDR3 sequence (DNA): TGTGCCATCAGTGTCACCCAGGCGAGATTTAACTATGGCTACACCTTC.

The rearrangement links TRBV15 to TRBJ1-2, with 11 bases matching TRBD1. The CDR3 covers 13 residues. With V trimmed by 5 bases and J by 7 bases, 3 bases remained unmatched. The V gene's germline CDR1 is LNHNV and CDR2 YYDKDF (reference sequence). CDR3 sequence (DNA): TGTGCCACCAGCGGACAGGGGGCTGGTGGCTACACCTTC. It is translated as CATSGQGAGGYTF.

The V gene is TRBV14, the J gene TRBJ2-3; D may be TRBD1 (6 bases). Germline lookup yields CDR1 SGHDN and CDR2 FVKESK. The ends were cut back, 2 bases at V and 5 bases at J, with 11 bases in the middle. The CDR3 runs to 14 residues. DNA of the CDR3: TGTGCCAGCAGCCAACAGCTCAGGGGAGATACGCAGTATTTT. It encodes CASSQQLRGDTQYF. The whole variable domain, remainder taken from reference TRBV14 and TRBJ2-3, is EAGVTQFPSHSVIEKGQTVTLRCDPISGHDNLYWYRRVMGKEIKFLLHFVKESKQDESGMPNNRFLAERTGGTYSTLKVQPAELEDSGVYFCASSQQLRGDTQYFGPGTRLTVL.

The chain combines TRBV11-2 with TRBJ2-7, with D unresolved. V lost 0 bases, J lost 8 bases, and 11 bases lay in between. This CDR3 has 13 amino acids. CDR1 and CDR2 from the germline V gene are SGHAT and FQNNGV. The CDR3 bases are TGTGCCAGCAGCTTAGACTACACTACGCAGCAGTACTTC. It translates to CASSLDYTTQQYF.

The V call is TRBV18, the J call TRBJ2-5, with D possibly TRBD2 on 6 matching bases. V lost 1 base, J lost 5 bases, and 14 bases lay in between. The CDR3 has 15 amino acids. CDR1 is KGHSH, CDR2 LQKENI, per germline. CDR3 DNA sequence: TGTGCCAGCTCACCACTCACCCCTGGGGGGGAGACCCAGTACTTC. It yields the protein CASSPLTPGGETQYF.

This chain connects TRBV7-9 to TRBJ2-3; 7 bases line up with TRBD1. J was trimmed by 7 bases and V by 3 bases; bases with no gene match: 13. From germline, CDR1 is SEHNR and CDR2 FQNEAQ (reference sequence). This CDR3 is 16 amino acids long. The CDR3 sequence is CASSLTGTPIGNTQYF. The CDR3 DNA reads TGTGCCAGCAGCTTGACAGGGACGCCCATCGGGAATACGCAGTATTTT.

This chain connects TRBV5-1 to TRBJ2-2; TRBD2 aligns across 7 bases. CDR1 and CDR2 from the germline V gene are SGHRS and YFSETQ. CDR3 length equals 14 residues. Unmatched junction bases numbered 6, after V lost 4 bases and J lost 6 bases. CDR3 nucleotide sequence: TGCGCCAGCAGCCGGGGACTAAACGCCGGGGAGCTGTTTTTT. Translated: CASSRGLNAGELFF.

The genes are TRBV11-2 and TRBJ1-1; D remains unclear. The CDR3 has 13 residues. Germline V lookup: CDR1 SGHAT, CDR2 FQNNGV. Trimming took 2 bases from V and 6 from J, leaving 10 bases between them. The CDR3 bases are TGTGCCAGCAGCTTATCGCGGGGAGCTGAAGCTTTCTTT. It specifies CASSLSRGAEAFF.

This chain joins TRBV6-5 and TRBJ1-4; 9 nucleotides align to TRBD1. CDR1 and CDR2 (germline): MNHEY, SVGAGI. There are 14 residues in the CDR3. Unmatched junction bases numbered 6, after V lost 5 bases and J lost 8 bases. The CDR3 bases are TGTGCCAGCAGTCGACGACAGGGGGGCGAAAAACTGTTTTTT. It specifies CASSRRQGGEKLFF.

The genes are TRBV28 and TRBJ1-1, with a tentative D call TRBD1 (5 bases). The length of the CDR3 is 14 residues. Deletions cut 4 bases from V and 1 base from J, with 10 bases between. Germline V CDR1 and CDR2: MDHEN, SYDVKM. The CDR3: CASSSVGGNTEAFF. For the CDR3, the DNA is TGTGCCAGCAGTTCGGTCGGGGGGAACACTGAAGCTTTCTTT.

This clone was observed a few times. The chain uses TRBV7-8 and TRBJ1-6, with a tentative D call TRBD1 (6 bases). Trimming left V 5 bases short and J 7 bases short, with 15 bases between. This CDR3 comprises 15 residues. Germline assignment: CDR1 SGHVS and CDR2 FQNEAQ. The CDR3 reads CASSLWGGGNSPLHF. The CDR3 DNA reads TGTGCCAGCAGCCTTTGGGGGGGCGGCAATTCACCCCTCCACTTT.

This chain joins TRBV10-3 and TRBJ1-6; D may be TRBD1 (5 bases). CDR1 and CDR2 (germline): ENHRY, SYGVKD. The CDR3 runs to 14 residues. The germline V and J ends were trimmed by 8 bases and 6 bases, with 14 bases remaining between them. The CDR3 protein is CAIYDGRVNSPLHF. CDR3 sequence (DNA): TGTGCCATCTATGATGGCAGGGTTAATTCACCCCTCCACTTT.

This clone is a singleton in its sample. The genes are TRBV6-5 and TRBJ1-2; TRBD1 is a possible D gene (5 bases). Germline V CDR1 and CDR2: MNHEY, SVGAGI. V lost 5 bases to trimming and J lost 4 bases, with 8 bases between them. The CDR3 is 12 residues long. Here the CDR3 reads CASSGGGYGYTF. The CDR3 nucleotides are TGTGCCAGCAGTGGTGGGGGCTATGGCTACACCTTC.

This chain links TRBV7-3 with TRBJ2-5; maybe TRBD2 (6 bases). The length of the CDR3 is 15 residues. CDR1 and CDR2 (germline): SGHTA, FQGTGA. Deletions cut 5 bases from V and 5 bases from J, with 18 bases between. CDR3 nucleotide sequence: TGTGCCAGCAGCGCCTCAGGAGCGAGCGGGGAGACCCAGTACTTC. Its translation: CASSASGASGETQYF.

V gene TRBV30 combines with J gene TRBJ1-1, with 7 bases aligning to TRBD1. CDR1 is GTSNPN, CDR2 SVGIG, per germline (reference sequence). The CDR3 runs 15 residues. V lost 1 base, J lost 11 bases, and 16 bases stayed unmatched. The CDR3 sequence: CAWSGSVAGGGSAFF. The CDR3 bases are TGTGCCTGGAGTGGATCGGTGGCAGGGGGTGGTTCGGCTTTCTTT.

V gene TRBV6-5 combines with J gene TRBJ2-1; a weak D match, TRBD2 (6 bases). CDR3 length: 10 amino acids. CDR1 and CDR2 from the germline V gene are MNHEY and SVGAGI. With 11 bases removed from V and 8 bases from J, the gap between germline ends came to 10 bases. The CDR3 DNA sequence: TGTGCCTCCGGCGGGGATGAGCAGTTCTTC. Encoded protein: CASGGDEQFF.

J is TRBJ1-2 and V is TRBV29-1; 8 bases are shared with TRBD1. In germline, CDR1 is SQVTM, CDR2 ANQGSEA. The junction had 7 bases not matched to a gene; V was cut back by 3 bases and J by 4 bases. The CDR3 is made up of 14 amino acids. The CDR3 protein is CSVDPLQGGYGYTF. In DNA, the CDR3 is TGCAGCGTTGACCCATTACAGGGGGGCTATGGCTACACCTTC. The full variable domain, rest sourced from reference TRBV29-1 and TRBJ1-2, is SAVISQKPSRDICQRGTSLTIQCQVDSQVTMMFWYRQQPGQSLTLIATANQGSEATYESGFVIDKFPISRPNLTFSTLTVSNMSPEDSSIYLCSVDPLQGGYGYTFGSGTRLTVV.

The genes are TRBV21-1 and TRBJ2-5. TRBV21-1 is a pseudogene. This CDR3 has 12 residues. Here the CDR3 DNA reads TGTGCCAGCAAGGGTAGAAGGGAGACCCAGTACTTC. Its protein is CASKGRRETQYF.

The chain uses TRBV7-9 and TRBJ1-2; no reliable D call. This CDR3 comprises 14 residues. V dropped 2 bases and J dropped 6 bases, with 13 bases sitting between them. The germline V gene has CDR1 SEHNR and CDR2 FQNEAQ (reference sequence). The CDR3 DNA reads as TGTGCCAGCAGCTTAAGTGAGGACTCCAATGGCTACACCTTC. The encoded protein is CASSLSEDSNGYTF.

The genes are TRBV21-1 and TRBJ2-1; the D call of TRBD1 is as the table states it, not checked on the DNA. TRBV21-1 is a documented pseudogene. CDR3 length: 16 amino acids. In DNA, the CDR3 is TGTGCCAGCAGCAAATGTCCCAGGGTTCCCTACAATGAGCAGTTCTTC. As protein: CASSKCPRVPYNEQFF.

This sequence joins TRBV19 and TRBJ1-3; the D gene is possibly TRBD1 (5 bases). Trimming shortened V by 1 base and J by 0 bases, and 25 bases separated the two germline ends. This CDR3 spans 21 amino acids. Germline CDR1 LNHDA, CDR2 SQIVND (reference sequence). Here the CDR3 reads CASSIVRGSPGAGLSGNTIYF. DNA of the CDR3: TGTGCCAGTAGTATAGTTCGCGGTTCACCTGGGGCAGGACTCTCTGGAAACACCATATATTTT.